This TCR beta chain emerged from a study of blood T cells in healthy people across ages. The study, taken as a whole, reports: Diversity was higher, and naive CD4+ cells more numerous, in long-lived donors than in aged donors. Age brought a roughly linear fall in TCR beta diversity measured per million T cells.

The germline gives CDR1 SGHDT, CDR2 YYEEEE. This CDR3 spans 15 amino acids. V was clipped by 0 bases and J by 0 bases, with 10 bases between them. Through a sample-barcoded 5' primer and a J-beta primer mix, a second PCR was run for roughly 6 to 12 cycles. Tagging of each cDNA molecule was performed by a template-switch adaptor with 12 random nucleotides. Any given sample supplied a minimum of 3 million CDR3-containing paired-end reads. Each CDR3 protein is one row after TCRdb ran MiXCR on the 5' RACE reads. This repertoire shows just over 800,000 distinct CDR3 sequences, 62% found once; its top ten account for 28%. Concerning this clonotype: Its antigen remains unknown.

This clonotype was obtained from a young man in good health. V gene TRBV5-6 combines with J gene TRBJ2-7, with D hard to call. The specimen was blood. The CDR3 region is CASSLGPPLSYEQYF. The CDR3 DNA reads TGTGCCAGCAGCTTGGGACCGCCCCTCTCCTACGAGCAGTACTTC.